This T cell receptor beta chain stems from a study of T-cell reconstitution after alpha-beta-depleted transplantation in children. This clonotype has only a few counts. Its target is not known. During its preparation, the TCRbeta library received unique molecular identifiers. TCRdb re-derived calls from the PCR reads in MiXCR, one entry per CDR3 protein. The sample lists roughly 490,000 distinct CDR3 sequences, 10% to 12% seen once, with about 15% in the top ten. General study points: Surviving recipient T cells and thymic progenitors produced the high day-60 TCRbeta diversity seen in some patients. T-cell counts and diversity were attributed mostly to newly produced T cells one year after transplant.

The germline V gene has CDR1 GTSNPN and CDR2 SVGIG (reference sequence). V dropped 7 bases and J dropped 1 base, with 21 bases sitting between them. CDR3 size: 16 residues. This TCR was recovered from a female patient aged 2-10 years who had a stem cell transplant for aplastic anemia, so the T cells may come from the graft donor. Sequencing was performed on PBMCs, mostly from graft donor cells, taken 180 days after TCRalphabeta/CD19-depleted stem cell transplant. The chain recombines TRBV30 with TRBJ2-3; weak D call: TRBD2 (6 bases). CDR3 residues: CAYTAGLPRGTDTQYF. Written as DNA, the CDR3 is TGTGCCTACACCGCGGGACTCCCCAGGGGCACAGATACGCAGTATTTT.